This paragraph covers one T cell receptor (beta chain) sequence. Antigen unknown. The data are from a study of T cell responses to AZD1222 COVID-19 vaccine. Data came from immunoSEQ multiplex PCR; TCRdb stores just in-frame clones and leaves some out. The profile shows some 110,000 clones, more than 70% of them singletons. Second-dose groups at about 4 or about 12 weeks were pooled. Study-level points and caveats: Breadth and depth of Spike-specific TCRs rose after two AZD1222 doses.

Germline CDR1 is GTSNPN and CDR2 is SVGIG (reference sequence). CDR3 length: 15 residues. V dropped 8 bases and J dropped 3; count of bases not matched to a gene: 14. The sample in question was peripheral blood, obtained 28 days after the second AZD1222 dose. The TCR was taken from an adult who received the AZD1222 COVID-19 vaccine. The chain has TRBV30 and TRBJ1-1; 8 nucleotides agree with TRBD1. DNA of the CDR3: TGTGCCCGGACAGGGAGCATGGGTCCGGACACTGAAGCTTTCTTT. This gives the protein CARTGSMGPDTEAFF.